This TCR beta chain was recovered during a study of T-cell memory formation after mild COVID-19. The study, taken as a whole, reports: Clones contracting across day 15 to 85 had a balanced CD4/CD8 profile; later expanding clones leaned CD4+.

CDR3 length: 15 amino acids. V lost 3 bases, J lost 1 base, and 3 bases stayed unmatched. The V gene's germline CDR1 is LGHNA and CDR2 YNFKEQ. This clonotype came up many times. Its antigen is not identified. 5'RACE, which relied on constant-segment primers, yielded TCR alpha and TCR beta cDNA libraries carrying sample barcodes and UMIs. TCRdb itself ran the 5' RACE reads through MiXCR, one entry per CDR3 protein. The sample has around 140,000 distinct CDR3 sequences; 6% to 7% are singletons. The TCR was taken from an adult woman who had mild COVID-19 (a few samples of this study predate the infection). Cell type and time point are not known. This sequence joins TRBV4-2 and TRBJ2-7, with 10 nucleotides matching TRBD2. Sequencing input: PBMCs or a T cell subset sorted from them (not recorded which). CDR3 in amino acids: CASSQKLAGSYEQYF. CDR3 DNA: TGTGCCAGCAGCCAGAAACTAGCGGGGTCCTACGAGCAGTACTTC.